This T cell receptor (beta chain) stems from a study of blood T cell repertoires in COVID-19 (dated by TCRdb to 2020 to 2021). About the full investigation: Collaborator samples came from the United States, Italy and Spain and covered acute and convalescent phases of COVID-19. Where HLA class I and class II types were available, the types were taken from metadata supplied by the sample provider, not from assay-based typing. The sample metadata nearly always contained a de-identified subject ID, COVID-19 status, age in years and sex. Deeply sampled blood TCRbeta repertoires from subjects exposed to, actively infected with, or recovered from COVID-19 were included in the dataset. The prospective study material was composed of cDNA or gDNA derived from T cells, B-cell-depleted T cells, or PBMCs. The repertoires were made available in a free public database intended to serve as a resource for research on the immune response to SARS-CoV-2. Samples were obtained from the ongoing ImmuneRACE study (first 160 participants) and from some 1,200 subjects provided by 6 global collaborators. Overall results and qualifications from the work: The quantity of clinical and demographic metadata differed by source and by participant and was supplied without curation.

With respect to this clone: This receptor's antigen is unknown. Nothing much larger sits one base from this clone, and base qualities are not available.

Whole blood was collected in K2EDTA tubes by collaborating institutions according to the institutions' own protocols. For TCRbeta analysis, collaborators shipped samples as frozen whole blood, isolated PBMCs, or DNA extracted from either of those sample types. TCRbeta CDR3 regions were amplified from genomic DNA using the immunoSEQ Assay, a bias-controlled multiplex PCR. As for the authors' bioinformatics: The number of nucleated cells in each sample was estimated by amplification of reference gene primers within the assay. Sequence reads were collapsed and filtered to measure the absolute abundance of every unique TCRbeta CDR3 rearrangement. Productive Simpson clonality was computed per sample as the square root of Simpson's diversity index over productive rearrangements. Held by TCRdb, this immuneACCESS table contains in-frame sequences only and omits some clones. Under half of the omission traces to an unresolved V gene where checked; the cause of the rest is unknown. That table furnishes V, J and clone size, whereas the DNA furnished D and trimming. The sample includes roughly 80,000 clones, with roughly nine tenths observed a single time. The biggest ten clones account for under 20% of the sample.

The cysteine opens and the phenylalanine closes a CDR3 of 12 amino acids. Only the CDR3 part of the read is kept: 36 bases, read in frame from the first base. V gives up 1 base and J gives up 7 bases, and the segment between their germline ends measures 7 bases. Per the germline V gene (reference sequence), LNHDA is the CDR1 and SQIVND is the CDR2. The rearrangement joined TRBV19 to TRBJ1-1, with the D gene too uncertain to name. The sequenced sample consisted of peripheral blood. This TCR was sampled from a man at least 80 years old in a cohort sampled during active COVID-19. The DNA sequence is TGTGCCAGTAGTATAGTATACAGTGAAGCTTTCTTT. This encodes CASSIVYSEAFF.